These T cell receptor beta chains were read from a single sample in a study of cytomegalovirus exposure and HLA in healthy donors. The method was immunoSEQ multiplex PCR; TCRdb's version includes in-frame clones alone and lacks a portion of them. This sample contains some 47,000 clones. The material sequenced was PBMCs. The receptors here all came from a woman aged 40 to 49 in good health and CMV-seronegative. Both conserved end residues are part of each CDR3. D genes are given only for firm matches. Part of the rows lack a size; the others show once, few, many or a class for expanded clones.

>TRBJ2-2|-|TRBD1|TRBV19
TGTGCCAGTAGTACGGGACAGATTAGAACGAACACCGGGGAGCTGTTTTTT
CASSTGQIRTNTGELFF
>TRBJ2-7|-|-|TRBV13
TGTGCCAGCAGCTCCACAAGTCTGACAGGAGGCTACGAGCAGTACTTC
CASSSTSLTGGYEQYF
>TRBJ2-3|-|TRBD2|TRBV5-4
TGTGCCAGCAGCCCTTCTAGCGGGGGATCGTACGATACGCAGTATTTT
CASSPSSGGSYDTQYF
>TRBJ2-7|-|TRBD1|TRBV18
TGTGCCAGCTCACCCCCTGGGACAGCCCTTTCCTACGAGCAGTACTTC
CASSPPGTALSYEQYF
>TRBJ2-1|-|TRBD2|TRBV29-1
TGCAGCGTTGAATATAGCGGGAGGTTCTATGAGCAGTTCTTC
CSVEYSGRFYEQFF
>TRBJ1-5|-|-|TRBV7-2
TGTGCCAGCAGCCCTATACGGGACTTGGGTCGGCCCCAGCATTTT
CASSPIRDLGRPQHF
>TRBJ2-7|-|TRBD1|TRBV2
TGTGCCAGCAGTGGCCCGGGACAGGGGACGCCGTACGAGCAGTACTTC
CASSGPGQGTPYEQYF
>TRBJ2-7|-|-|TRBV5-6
TGTGCCAGCAGCCGGACAGTTGTTGACGAGCAGTACTTC
CASSRTVVDEQYF
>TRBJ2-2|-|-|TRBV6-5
TGTGCCAGCAGTTACGAGCGGGCGAACACCGGGGAGCTGTTTTTT
CASSYERANTGELFF
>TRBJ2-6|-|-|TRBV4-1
TGCGCCAGCAGCCAAGAGTCCCACTTGGCTGGGGCCAACGTCCTGACTTTC
CASSQESHLAGANVLTF
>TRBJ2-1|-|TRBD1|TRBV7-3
TGTGCCAGCCAACCGGGACAGGGAAGGAATGAGCAGTTCTTC
CASQPGQGRNEQFF
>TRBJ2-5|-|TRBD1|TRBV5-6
TGTGCCAGCAGCTTGTTGCGTGAGAGGGGGCTCCAAGAGACCCAGTACTTC
CASSLLRERGLQETQYF
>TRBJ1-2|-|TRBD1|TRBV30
TGTGCCTGGAGTGAGGGCAGGGGGCATGGCTACACCTTC
CAWSEGRGHGYTF
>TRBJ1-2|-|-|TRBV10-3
TGTGCCATCAGTGAGCTGGCCGCGGACTATGGCTACACCTTC
CAISELAADYGYTF
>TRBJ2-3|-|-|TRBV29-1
TGCAGCGTTGTAGGGCAGGGCTTAGCAGATACGCAGTATTTT
CSVVGQGLADTQYF
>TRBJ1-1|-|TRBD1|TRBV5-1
TGCGCCAGCAGCTTATTGGCAGGGGGCTCGCTTGGGGCTGAAGCTTTCTTT
CASSLLAGGSLGAEAFF
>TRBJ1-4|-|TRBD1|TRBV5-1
TGCGCCAGCAGCCCCTTAGGGACAGGGGGAGAAAAACTGTTTTTT
CASSPLGTGGEKLFF
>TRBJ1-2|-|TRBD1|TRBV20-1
TGCAGTGCTACAGGGGGCTATGGCTACACCTTC
CSATGGYGYTF
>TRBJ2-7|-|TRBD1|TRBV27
TGTGCCAGCACGACAGGGAACGAGCAGTACTTC
CASTTGNEQYF
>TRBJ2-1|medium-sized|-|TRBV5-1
TGCGCCAGCAGCTTGTGGGACTCCAATGAGCAGTTCTTC
CASSLWDSNEQFF
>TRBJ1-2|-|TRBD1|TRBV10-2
TGCGCCAGCCCTGCAGCCGGCAGGGGGTACAACTATGGCTACACCTTC
CASPAAGRGYNYGYTF
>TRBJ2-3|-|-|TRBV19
TGTGCCAGTAGTTTGTATTCAGATACGCAGTATTTT
CASSLYSDTQYF
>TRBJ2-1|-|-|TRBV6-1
TGTGCCAGCAGCGTCCTCAGGGGTAATGAGCAGTTCTTC
CASSVLRGNEQFF
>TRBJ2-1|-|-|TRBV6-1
TGTGCCAGCAGTGAAGACTGGTATAACAATGAGCAGTTCTTC
CASSEDWYNNEQFF
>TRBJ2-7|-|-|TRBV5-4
TGTGCCAGCAGCTTGGGACAGCAGGACTACGAGCAGTACTTC
CASSLGQQDYEQYF
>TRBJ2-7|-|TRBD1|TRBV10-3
TGTGCCATCAGTACCGGGACAGGGGGCTTGGAGCAGTACTTC
CAISTGTGGLEQYF
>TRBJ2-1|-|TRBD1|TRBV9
TGTGCCAGCAGCGCCTCCGGGACAGGGGGCCTTAATGAGCAGTTCTTC
CASSASGTGGLNEQFF
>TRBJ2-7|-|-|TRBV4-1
TGCGCCAGCAGCCAAGCGGGGAACTCCTACGAGCAGTACTTC
CASSQAGNSYEQYF
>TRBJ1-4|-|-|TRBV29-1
TGCAGCGCCGGGGACACCCATGAAAAACTGTTTTTT
CSAGDTHEKLFF
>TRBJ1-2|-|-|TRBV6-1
TGTGCCAGCAGATTTCAGGGGACGGGCTATGGCTACACCTTC
CASRFQGTGYGYTF
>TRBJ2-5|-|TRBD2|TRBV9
TGTGCCAGCAGCATCAGCGGGGGGGGTGGAGAGACCCAGTACTTC
CASSISGGGGETQYF
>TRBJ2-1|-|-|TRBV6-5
TGTGCCAGCAGTCCCCCTGGTTGGCATGAGCAGTTCTTC
CASSPPGWHEQFF
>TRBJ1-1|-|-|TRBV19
TGTGCCAGTAGTATAGCGGTGAACACTGAAGCTTTCTTT
CASSIAVNTEAFF
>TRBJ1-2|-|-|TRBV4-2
TGTGCCAGCAGCCAAGAAGGGAGGGTGGGGGGCTACACCTTC
CASSQEGRVGGYTF
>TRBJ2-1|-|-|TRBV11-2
TGTGCCAGCAGCCGTATGTTGAGCCACTCCTACAATGAGCAGTTCTTC
CASSRMLSHSYNEQFF
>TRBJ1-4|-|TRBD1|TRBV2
TGTGCCAGCGATTCACAGGGGGCACTGTTTTTT
CASDSQGALFF
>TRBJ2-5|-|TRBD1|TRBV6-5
TGTGCCAGCAGTAGGGACAGGCAAGAGACCCAGTACTTC
CASSRDRQETQYF
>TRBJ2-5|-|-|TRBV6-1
TGTGCCAGCCATGAGGGCAGGGGGGCAAAGACCCAGTACTTC
CASHEGRGAKTQYF
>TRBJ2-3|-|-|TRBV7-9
TGTGCCAGCAGCTTAAGCGCAGATACGCAGTATTTT
CASSLSADTQYF
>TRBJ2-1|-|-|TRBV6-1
TGTGCCAGCACCATCACGCTAGGCCAGGGGGAGCAGTTCTTC
CASTITLGQGEQFF
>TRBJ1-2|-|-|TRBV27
TGTGCCAGCAGCCGAGATCCGGGAATATATGGCTACACCTTC
CASSRDPGIYGYTF
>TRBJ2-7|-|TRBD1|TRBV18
TGTGCCAGCTCAATAGACAGGGCTGGCGAGCAGTACTTC
CASSIDRAGEQYF
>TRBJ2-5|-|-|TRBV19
TGTGCCAGTAGTATAAACGCGGGAAATGGGCAAGAGACCCAGTACTTC
CASSINAGNGQETQYF
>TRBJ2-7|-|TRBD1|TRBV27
TGTGCCAGCAGCCTCGGACAGGGACCCTACGAGCAGTACTTC
CASSLGQGPYEQYF
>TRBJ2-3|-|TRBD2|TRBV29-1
TGCAGCGTTGTAGCGGGGGAGGCCCCACAAGATACGCAGTATTTT
CSVVAGEAPQDTQYF
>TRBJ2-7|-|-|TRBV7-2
TGTGCCAGCAGCTTAGCCGCAACGGGACTGGCCTACGAGCAGTACTTC
CASSLAATGLAYEQYF
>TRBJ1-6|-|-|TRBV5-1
TGCGCCAGCAGCCCTACAGGGACTAGCTCACCCCTCCACTTT
CASSPTGTSSPLHF
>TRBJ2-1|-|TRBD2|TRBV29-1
TGCAGCGTCTCCCTAGGGGCTAGCGGTTACAATGAGCAGTTCTTC
CSVSLGASGYNEQFF
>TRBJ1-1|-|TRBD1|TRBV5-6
TGTGCCAGCACCTCAGGACAGGACACTGAAGCTTTCTTT
CASTSGQDTEAFF
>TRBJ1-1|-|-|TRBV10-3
TGTGCCACTACAGAGAACACTGAAGCTTTCTTT
CATTENTEAFF
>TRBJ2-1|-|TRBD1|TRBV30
TGTGCCTGGGGGACAGTCAGTGAGCAGTTCTTC
CAWGTVSEQFF
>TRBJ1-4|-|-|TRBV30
TGTGCCCAAACCGCGGCGAGGGAGGGTGAAAAACTGTTTTTT
CAQTAAREGEKLFF
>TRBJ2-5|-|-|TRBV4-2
TGTGCCAGCAGCTACGGGGTGGCTAGCGACGCCCTGGAGACCCAGTACTTC
CASSYGVASDALETQYF
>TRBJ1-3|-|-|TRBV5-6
TGTGCCAGCACCCGTTCGACAGGCCTCTCTGGAAACACCATATATTTT
CASTRSTGLSGNTIYF
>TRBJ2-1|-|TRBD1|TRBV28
TGTGCCAGCAGCTACAGGGGGAATGAGCAGTTCTTC
CASSYRGNEQFF
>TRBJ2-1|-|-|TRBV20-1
TGCAGTGCTAGCGACAATGAGCAGTTCTTC
CSASDNEQFF
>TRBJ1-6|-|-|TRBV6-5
TGTGCCAGCAGTCCCCCCCGCTCCTATAATTCACCCCTCCACTTT
CASSPPRSYNSPLHF
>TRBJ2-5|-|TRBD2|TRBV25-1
TGTGCCAGCAGTGACCCAGCGGGGGGTACAGAGACCCAGTACTTC
CASSDPAGGTETQYF
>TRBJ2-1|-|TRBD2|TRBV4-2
TGTGCCAGCAGCCAACGGATGGCGGGGGGGCTTCAAGATGAGCAGTTCTTC
CASSQRMAGGLQDEQFF
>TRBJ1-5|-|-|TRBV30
TGTGCCTGGAGTGTAGGGAATCAGGCAGGGAATCAGCACCAGCATTTT
CAWSVGNQAGNQHQHF